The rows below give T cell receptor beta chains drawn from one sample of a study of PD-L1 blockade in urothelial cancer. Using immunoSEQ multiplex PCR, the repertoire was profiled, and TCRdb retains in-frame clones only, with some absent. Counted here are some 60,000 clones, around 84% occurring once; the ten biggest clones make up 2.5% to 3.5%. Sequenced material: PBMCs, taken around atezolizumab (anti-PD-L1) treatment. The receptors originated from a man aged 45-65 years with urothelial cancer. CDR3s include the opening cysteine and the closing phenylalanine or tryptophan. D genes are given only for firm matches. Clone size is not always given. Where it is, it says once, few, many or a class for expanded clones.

DNA: TGTGCCAGCAGCTTTGGGCGGGAAGAGACCCAGTACTTC
CDR3: CASSFGREETQYF
D: .
J: TRBJ2-5
V: TRBV5-6
size: .

DNA: TGTGCCAGCAAGGGGGAGGGGAGGGGAAAACTGTTTTTT
CDR3: CASKGEGRGKLFF
D: .
J: TRBJ1-4
V: TRBV6-1
size: .

DNA: TGTGCCAGCAGTGCAATGGGGCATATTCAAGAGACCCAGTACTTC
CDR3: CASSAMGHIQETQYF
D: .
J: TRBJ2-5
V: TRBV2
size: .

DNA: TGTGCCATCAGATCCTCAGAAAACGAGCAGTACTTC
CDR3: CAIRSSENEQYF
D: .
J: TRBJ2-7
V: TRBV10-3
size: .

DNA: TGTGCCAGCAGTGAACAAGGCCCCTCCCGGGGTCAGCCCCAGCATTTT
CDR3: CASSEQGPSRGQPQHF
D: .
J: TRBJ1-5
V: TRBV2
size: .

DNA: TGTGCCAGCAGCCGCGCTGGAGAGACCCAGTACTTC
CDR3: CASSRAGETQYF
D: .
J: TRBJ2-5
V: TRBV7-9
size: .

DNA: TGTGCCAGTAGTGCCGGGACTAGCGGAAAGTACATTCAGTACTTC
CDR3: CASSAGTSGKYIQYF
D: TRBD2
J: TRBJ2-4
V: TRBV19
size: .

DNA: TGTGCCAGCTCGGCTAAGCGGGAGGGGAATGAGCAGTTCTTC
CDR3: CASSAKREGNEQFF
D: TRBD2
J: TRBJ2-1
V: TRBV6-1
size: .

DNA: TGTGCCAGCAGTTTATCGAGCGGGACGCTTTACGAGCAGTACTTC
CDR3: CASSLSSGTLYEQYF
D: TRBD2
J: TRBJ2-7
V: TRBV27
size: once

DNA: TGTGCCAGCACACCATGGGGAGGGACGAACACTGAAGCTTTCTTT
CDR3: CASTPWGGTNTEAFF
D: .
J: TRBJ1-1
V: TRBV7-9
size: few

DNA: TGTGCCAGCAGCTTAGGAATAGTTCAACACACCGCGGACATTCAGTACTTC
CDR3: CASSLGIVQHTADIQYF
D: .
J: TRBJ2-4
V: TRBV7-9
size: .

DNA: TGTGCCAGCAGCTTGACTGATCAAGAGACCCAGTACTTC
CDR3: CASSLTDQETQYF
D: .
J: TRBJ2-5
V: TRBV11-2
size: .

DNA: TGCGCCAGCAGCTTGGCGGGGGGTGGGTCCTACGAGCAGTACTTC
CDR3: CASSLAGGGSYEQYF
D: TRBD2
J: TRBJ2-7
V: TRBV5-1
size: .

DNA: TGCGCCAGCAGCTTGCAGACTAGCGGGCTGGGCGAAGAGACCCAGTACTTC
CDR3: CASSLQTSGLGEETQYF
D: TRBD2
J: TRBJ2-5
V: TRBV5-1
size: .

DNA: TGTGCCAGCAGCATAACCGGGAGGATGAACACTGAAGCTTTCTTT
CDR3: CASSITGRMNTEAFF
D: .
J: TRBJ1-1
V: TRBV9
size: .

DNA: TGTGCTACAGGAGCTAGCACAGATACGCAGTATTTT
CDR3: CATGASTDTQYF
D: .
J: TRBJ2-3
V: TRBV10-3
size: .

DNA: TGTGCCAGCAGCCTCATGGGAGGCTCCTACGAGCAGTACTTC
CDR3: CASSLMGGSYEQYF
D: .
J: TRBJ2-7
V: TRBV28
size: .

DNA: TGTGCCAGCAGCAAAGTTAGAGGCCAGGGCTTTTGGTTCCGAGACTGGCAGTTCTTC
CDR3: CASSKVRGQGFWFRDWQFF
D: .
J: TRBJ2-1
V: TRBV21-1
size: .

DNA: TGTGCCAGCAGCTCCAACAGGGGCGAGCAGTTCTTC
CDR3: CASSSNRGEQFF
D: TRBD1
J: TRBJ2-1
V: TRBV7-2
size: .

DNA: TGTGCCAGCGGACAACGGGAGAGGTACAATGAGCAGTTCTTC
CDR3: CASGQRERYNEQFF
D: .
J: TRBJ2-1
V: TRBV28
size: once

DNA: TGTGCCAGCAGTGAAAAGTACGGTAGCAATCAGCCCCAGCATTTT
CDR3: CASSEKYGSNQPQHF
D: .
J: TRBJ1-5
V: TRBV2
size: .

DNA: TGTGCCAGCAGCTTATCGACCGGGACAGGGCATAGTCAGCCCCAGCATTTT
CDR3: CASSLSTGTGHSQPQHF
D: TRBD1
J: TRBJ1-5
V: TRBV7-9
size: .

DNA: TGTGCCAGCTCACCTGTTTTGGGACAGAGCACAGATACGCAGTATTTT
CDR3: CASSPVLGQSTDTQYF
D: TRBD1
J: TRBJ2-3
V: TRBV18
size: .

DNA: TGTGCCAGCAGCGTAGGGGGGAGGGGCGACAATGAGCAGTTCTTC
CDR3: CASSVGGRGDNEQFF
D: TRBD2
J: TRBJ2-1
V: TRBV9
size: .

DNA: TGTGCCAGCAGCTTCCGGGAGGGCCGAGAGACCCAGTACTTC
CDR3: CASSFREGRETQYF
D: TRBD2
J: TRBJ2-5
V: TRBV7-8
size: .

DNA: TGTGCCAGCAGCCTATCTCTCGGGGAGCTGTTTTTT
CDR3: CASSLSLGELFF
D: .
J: TRBJ2-2
V: TRBV11-3
size: few

DNA: TGTGCCAGCAGCATGGACAGGGGCTATGGCTACACCTTC
CDR3: CASSMDRGYGYTF
D: TRBD1
J: TRBJ1-2
V: TRBV28
size: .

DNA: TGTGCCAGCTCGCACAGGGGGGAGAGAGAAAAACTGTTTTTT
CDR3: CASSHRGEREKLFF
D: TRBD1
J: TRBJ1-4
V: TRBV18
size: .

DNA: TGTGCCATCAGTGAAGTGGACAGGGGATCGGATACGCAGTATTTT
CDR3: CAISEVDRGSDTQYF
D: TRBD1
J: TRBJ2-3
V: TRBV10-3
size: .

DNA: TGTGCCAGCAGCAAAGACATTTTGACGACTGAAGCTTTCTTT
CDR3: CASSKDILTTEAFF
D: .
J: TRBJ1-1
V: TRBV28
size: .

DNA: TGTGCCAGCAGCAAGGGGGCCTCCTACAATGAGCAGTTCTTC
CDR3: CASSKGASYNEQFF
D: .
J: TRBJ2-1
V: TRBV21-1
size: few

DNA: TGTGCCAGCAGTGAACCACTAGCGGGAAAATTCGCCTACGAGCAGTACTTC
CDR3: CASSEPLAGKFAYEQYF
D: TRBD2
J: TRBJ2-7
V: TRBV6-1
size: .

DNA: TGTGCCAGCACCTCGAACGGGAGGGCCGGATCCCCCACAGATACGCAGTATTTT
CDR3: CASTSNGRAGSPTDTQYF
D: TRBD2
J: TRBJ2-3
V: TRBV7-9
size: .

DNA: TGTGCCAGCAGTTTATTATCCATGGGGCAGGGGAACACCGGGGAGCTGTTTTTT
CDR3: CASSLLSMGQGNTGELFF
D: .
J: TRBJ2-2
V: TRBV27
size: .

DNA: TGTGCCACCAGCAGAGAAGGGACAGGGTTCTACGAGCAGTACTTC
CDR3: CATSREGTGFYEQYF
D: TRBD1
J: TRBJ2-7
V: TRBV15
size: .